This TCR beta chain came from a study of CD8 T cells in ankylosing spondylitis. Study-wide findings and caveats: Researchers report that disease-linked clones proved CD8+ and relatively rare in peripheral blood. A TCR beta motif made of eight highly homologous variants seemed typical of ankylosing spondylitis blood. Previously reported in reactive arthritis synovial fluid and blood were some of the motif variants.

Concerning this clonotype itself: Its antigen is as yet unknown.

The CDR3 sequence is 15 residues long. V gave up 4 bases and J gave up 1 base, with 13 bases separating them. The germline gives CDR1 MGHRA, CDR2 YSYEKL. Library preparation for TCR beta used quantitative 5'-RACE with molecular barcodes. TCRdb processed the 5' RACE reads anew with MiXCR; each CDR3 protein has one entry. Of some 700,000 distinct CDR3 sequences listed, roughly 19% were seen once; the top ten hold around 20%. The source of this sequence is a male donor with ankylosing spondylitis. Sequencing was performed on blood, either unsorted or a sorted T cell fraction (not recorded which). The chain joins TRBV4-1 to TRBJ1-1; maybe TRBD1 (6 bases). The CDR3 loop is CASSRVQGTNTEAFF. The CDR3 DNA follows: TGCGCCAGCAGCCGAGTACAGGGAACGAACACTGAAGCTTTCTTT.